The 27 T cell receptor beta chains below were found in one sample sequenced in a study of shared clonotypes between healthy human individuals. Naive CD8 populations comprised CD45RO-negative cells positively selected for CCR7, excluding terminally differentiated effector memory CD45RA+ cells. Measured with immunoSEQ multiplex PCR; TCRdb has only the in-frame clones, and not every one. The top ten hold 0.85% to 1.3% of the sample, which has millions of clones, less than 95% seen once. The sequenced material came from naive CD8+ T cells sorted from blood. The origin of the receptors is a man younger than 30 in good health.

This chain joins TRBV4-1 and TRBJ2-7; tentatively, D is TRBD2 (6 bases). Per germline, CDR1 MGHRA and CDR2 YSYEKL. V was pared by 4 bases and J by 2 bases, with 12 bases between. There are 14 residues in the CDR3. CDR3 protein: CASSPRGSTYEQYF. In DNA, the CDR3 is TGCGCCAGCAGCCCTCGGGGGTCAACCTACGAGCAGTACTTC.

V gene TRBV27 combines with J gene TRBJ1-5; no firm D call. From germline, CDR1 is MNHEY and CDR2 SMNVEV (reference sequence). V lost 3 bases and J lost 6, with 6 bases in between. This CDR3 region has 12 residues. The CDR3 bases are TGTGCCAGCAGTTTTGATGGTCAGCCCCAGCATTTT. It specifies CASSFDGQPQHF.

This chain joins TRBV6-1 and TRBJ2-7, with 7 bases lining up with TRBD1. V lost 6 bases to trimming and J lost 2 bases; unmatched junction nucleotides: 10. Germline values: CDR1 MNHNS, CDR2 SASEGT. There are 15 residues in the CDR3. Here the CDR3 reads CASRNTGVETYEQYF. Written as DNA, the CDR3 is TGTGCCAGCAGGAACACAGGGGTTGAAACCTACGAGCAGTACTTC.

This clone was observed once. The chain carries TRBV7-8 and TRBJ1-5, with TRBD1 matching 9 bases. This CDR3 is 13 amino acids long. With V trimmed by 6 bases and J by 7 bases, 4 bases remained unmatched. Germline loops: CDR1 SGHVS, CDR2 FQNEAQ. CDR3 coding DNA: TGTGCCAGCAGTTGGACAGGGGCACAGCCCCAGCATTTT. This codes for CASSWTGAQPQHF.

Points on this clone: The limits of the CDR3 on the DNA are not certain, so only TCRdb's listed CDR3 is given. The rearrangement links TRBV27 to TRBJ2-5. Germline values: CDR1 MNHEY, CDR2 SMNVEV (reference sequence). The CDR3 region is 14 residues in length, termini included. This CDR3 reads CASSFGPGQETQYF.

The chain employs TRBV7-6 and TRBJ2-2; D ambiguous. This CDR3 comprises 13 residues. Trimming shortened V by 2 bases and J by 6 bases, and 7 bases separated the two germline ends. CDR1 is SGHVS and CDR2 is FNYEAQ in the germline V gene. CDR3 sequence: CASSLLRPGELFF. Here the CDR3 DNA reads TGTGCCAGCAGCTTACTTCGTCCCGGGGAGCTGTTTTTT.

The chain has TRBV27 and TRBJ1-2; maybe TRBD1 (5 bases). CDR1 and CDR2 from the germline V gene are MNHEY and SMNVEV (reference sequence). There are 14 residues in the CDR3. The V and J ends lost 7 bases and 2 bases respectively, with 14 bases between them. The CDR3 loop is CASKSTGGNYGYTF. CDR3 coding DNA: TGTGCCAGCAAATCGACTGGGGGGAACTATGGCTACACCTTC.

The chain is built from TRBV4-2 and TRBJ1-6, with D uncertain. This CDR3 is built from 14 residues. Germline CDR1 reads LGHNA; CDR2 reads YNFKEQ. The V and J ends lost 1 base and 8 bases respectively, with 9 bases between them. The CDR3 region has the DNA TGTGCCAGCAGCCAAGCCGGGGTGGATTCACCCCTCCACTTT. It is translated as CASSQAGVDSPLHF.

This chain links TRBV7-6 with TRBJ2-2, with 12 bases fitting TRBD2. V was pared by 0 bases and J by 6 bases, with 5 bases of the junction left unmatched. The CDR3 totals 17 residues. In germline, CDR1 is SGHVS, CDR2 FNYEAQ. The CDR3 reads CASSLAFGLAGSGELFF. DNA for the CDR3: TGTGCCAGCAGCTTAGCGTTTGGACTAGCGGGATCCGGGGAGCTGTTTTTT.

The gene calls are TRBV9 and TRBJ2-1, with a possible D match to TRBD2 (6 bases). Germline CDR1 and CDR2: SGDLS and YYNGEE. The ends were cut back, 3 bases at V and 5 bases at J, with 9 bases in the middle. This CDR3 region has 13 residues. The CDR3 sequence: CASSGREDNEQFF. CDR3 nucleotide sequence: TGTGCCAGCAGCGGGCGGGAAGACAATGAGCAGTTCTTC. Complete variable domain (other parts from reference TRBV9 and TRBJ2-1): DSGVTQTPKHLITATGQRVTLRCSPRSGDLSVYWYQQSLDQGLQFLIQYYNGEERAKGNILERFSAQQFPDLHSELNLSSLELGDSALYFCASSGREDNEQFFGPGTRLTVL.

The CDR3 coding sequence is TGTGCCAGCAGCGGGAGACTAGCGGGAGGGTTTAATGAGCAGTTCTTC. Residues: CASSGRLAGGFNEQFF. The chain uses TRBV9 and TRBJ2-1; 14 bases align to TRBD2. The CDR3 consists of 16 residues. With 3 bases clipped from V and 7 bases from J, the junction kept 6 bases outside the gene matches. Germline V gene lookup returns CDR1 SGDLS and CDR2 YYNGEE. The variable domain in full, completed from reference TRBV9 and TRBJ2-1, reads DSGVTQTPKHLITATGQRVTLRCSPRSGDLSVYWYQQSLDQGLQFLIQYYNGEERAKGNILERFSAQQFPDLHSELNLSSLELGDSALYFCASSGRLAGGFNEQFFGPGTRLTVL.

This sequence joins TRBV28 and TRBJ2-7, with D possibly being TRBD2 (5 bases). The length of the CDR3 is 15 residues. CDR1 is MDHEN, CDR2 SYDVKM, per germline. Trimming stripped 7 bases from V and 3 bases from J, with 19 bases between. The CDR3 reads CASTTTVEGYYEQYF. The CDR3 nucleotides read TGTGCCAGCACCACCACAGTTGAGGGTTACTACGAGCAGTACTTC. Looking up the rest from reference TRBV28 and TRBJ2-7 gives the full variable domain: DVKVTQSSRYLVKRTGEKVFLECVQDMDHENMFWYRQDPGLGLRLIYFSYDVKMKEKGDIPEGYSVSREKKERFSLILESASTNQTSMYLCASTTTVEGYYEQYFGPGTRLTVT.

The chain has TRBV4-3 and TRBJ2-3, with D perhaps being TRBD1 or TRBD2 (5 bases each). Looked up from germline, CDR1 is LGHNA and CDR2 is YSLEER. This CDR3 has 15 residues. Trimming shortened V by 4 bases and J by 2 bases, and 13 bases separated the two germline ends. CDR3 loop: CASSPGTAPTDTQYF. The CDR3 DNA is TGCGCCAGCAGCCCAGGGACGGCCCCCACAGATACGCAGTATTTT.

The gene calls are TRBV13 and TRBJ2-7, with a weak D call TRBD2 (6 bases). This CDR3 is built from 13 residues. Trimming took off 1 base at V and 6 bases at J, with 10 bases between the two ends. CDR1 PRHDT and CDR2 FYEKMQ come from the germline V gene (reference sequence). The CDR3: CASSLERELEQYF. The CDR3 DNA is TGTGCCAGCAGCTTAGAACGGGAGCTCGAGCAGTACTTC.

The gene calls are TRBV30 and TRBJ2-7; 8 bases match TRBD1. Per the germline V gene, CDR1 is GTSNPN and CDR2 is SVGIG (reference sequence). The trim removed 1 base at V and 2 bases at J, leaving 7 bases unmatched. The CDR3 totals 15 residues. CDR3 in amino acids: CAWSAGAGGTYEQYF. The CDR3 DNA reads as TGTGCCTGGAGTGCCGGGGCAGGGGGCACCTACGAGCAGTACTTC.

A note on this clone: In the same sample, other DNA sequences code for this CDR3. The rearrangement joins TRBV5-4 to TRBJ2-7; D might be TRBD1 (5 bases). Germline CDR1 and CDR2: SGHNT and YYREEE (reference sequence). V was pared by 0 bases and J by 3 bases, with 7 bases between. This CDR3 comprises 13 residues. The CDR3 sequence: CASSLGGNYEQYF. The CDR3 nucleotides read TGTGCCAGCAGCTTGGGGGGCAACTACGAGCAGTACTTC.

As regards this clone: The same CDR3 arises from other DNA sequences in this sample as well. This chain uses TRBV4-1 with TRBJ2-7; D gene ambiguous. V was shortened by 0 bases and J by 2 bases, with 8 bases between the two germline ends. There are 14 residues in the CDR3. Germline V gene data show CDR1 as MGHRA and CDR2 as YSYEKL. CDR3 in amino acids: CASSQDSETYEQYF. CDR3 nucleotides: TGCGCCAGCAGCCAAGATTCCGAGACCTACGAGCAGTACTTC.

The rearrangement uses TRBV27 and TRBJ1-1; D ambiguous. The V gene lost 6 bases and the J gene lost 4 bases, with 15 bases spanning the gap. Germline V lookup: CDR1 MNHEY, CDR2 SMNVEV (reference sequence). The CDR3 covers 14 residues. The CDR3 sequence is CASRPLVSGTEAFF. In DNA form, the CDR3 reads TGTGCCAGCAGGCCCTTAGTATCCGGCACTGAAGCTTTCTTT.

The CDR3, as DNA: TGTGCCATCAGTGAGGGTCCAGGGGGAGTAGGGGAGCTGTTTTTT. Its protein is CAISEGPGGVGELFF. The chain links TRBV10-3 to TRBJ2-2; TRBD1 matches 7 bases. This CDR3 region has 15 residues. V dropped 2 bases and J dropped 8; count of bases not matched to a gene: 8. CDR1 is ENHRY, CDR2 SYGVKD, per germline.

The genes are TRBV2 and TRBJ1-2; the D gene is possibly TRBD1 (5 bases). CDR3 length: 17 residues. V lost 0 bases and J 4 bases, leaving 18 bases between the germline ends. Germline-derived CDR1 and CDR2 are SNHLY and FYNNEI. This CDR3 reads CASSEAHRGLTAYGYTF. The CDR3 DNA reads as TGTGCCAGCAGTGAAGCGCATAGGGGACTCACGGCCTATGGCTACACCTTC. Full variable domain (outside the CDR3, taken from reference TRBV2 and TRBJ1-2): EPEVTQTPSHQVTQMGQEVILRCVPISNHLYFYWYRQILGQKVEFLVSFYNNEISEKSEIFDDQFSVERPDGSNFTLKIRSTKLEDSAMYFCASSEAHRGLTAYGYTFGSGTRLTVV.

In its sample, this clone was seen once. The V gene is TRBV6-5, the J gene TRBJ1-6; D is possibly TRBD1 (5 bases). Trimming removed 8 bases at V and 9 bases at J, with 20 bases between. Germline loops: CDR1 MNHEY, CDR2 SVGAGI. This CDR3 has 15 residues. The CDR3 DNA reads TGTGCCAGCGGTCTTCGCCGGGACGGGGCTTCACCCCTCCACTTT. Protein product: CASGLRRDGASPLHF.

V is TRBV7-9 and J is TRBJ2-5; 14 nucleotides agree with TRBD2. With 4 bases clipped from V and 5 bases from J, the junction kept 3 bases outside the gene matches. This CDR3 is 15 amino acids long. Germline V gene lookup returns CDR1 SEHNR and CDR2 FQNEAQ (reference sequence). The CDR3 DNA sequence: TGTGCCAGCAGCTCCCGACTAGCGGGAGGGGAGACCCAGTACTTC. It is translated as CASSSRLAGGETQYF.

This chain links TRBV29-1 with TRBJ2-7; no firm D call. The length of the CDR3 is 13 residues. The ends were cut back, 5 bases at V and 2 bases at J, with 13 bases in the middle. CDR1 is SQVTM and CDR2 is ANQGSEA in the germline V gene. CDR3 loop: CSVTDELAYEQYF. The CDR3 DNA reads TGCAGCGTTACAGACGAGTTGGCCTACGAGCAGTACTTC.

This chain links TRBV7-8 with TRBJ2-5; D is uncertain. CDR3 size: 14 residues. CDR1 is SGHVS, CDR2 FQNEAQ, per germline. V was cut by 3 bases and J by 0 bases, with 8 bases left in between. The CDR3 sequence is CASSLGNDQETQYF. For the CDR3, the DNA is TGTGCCAGCAGCTTGGGAAACGACCAAGAGACCCAGTACTTC.

This rearrangement joins TRBV7-2 to TRBJ2-3; no firm D call. The CDR3 totals 14 residues. Germline values: CDR1 SGHTA, CDR2 FQGNSA. V lost 1 base to trimming and J lost 1 base, with 6 bases between them. The CDR3, as DNA: TGTGCCAGCAGCTTAGTGTCGGGCACAGATACGCAGTATTTT. Encoded protein: CASSLVSGTDTQYF. Complete variable domain (other parts from reference TRBV7-2 and TRBJ2-3): GAGVSQSPSNKVTEKGKDVELRCDPISGHTALYWYRQSLGQGLEFLIYFQGNSAPDKSGLPSDRFSAERTGGSVSTLTIQRTQQEDSAVYLCASSLVSGTDTQYFGPGTRLTVL.

This clone has a single count. V gene TRBV19 combines with J gene TRBJ2-7, with D possibly being TRBD1 (5 bases). This CDR3 spans 12 amino acids. V lost 5 bases, J lost 5 bases, and 10 bases lay in between. Per the germline V gene, CDR1 is LNHDA and CDR2 is SQIVND (reference sequence). The DNA of the CDR3 is TGTGCCAGTAGTGCCAGCAGGGACGAGCAGTACTTC. Residues: CASSASRDEQYF.

The chain links TRBV6-1 to TRBJ1-2; possible D gene TRBD1, 6 bases. The CDR3 loop spans 14 amino acids. The germline gives CDR1 MNHNS, CDR2 SASEGT. V was pared by 5 bases and J by 5 bases, with 15 bases between. CDR3 DNA: TGTGCCAGCAGTTTCAGGGGCTCTCTTTATGGCTACACCTTC. It is translated as CASSFRGSLYGYTF.